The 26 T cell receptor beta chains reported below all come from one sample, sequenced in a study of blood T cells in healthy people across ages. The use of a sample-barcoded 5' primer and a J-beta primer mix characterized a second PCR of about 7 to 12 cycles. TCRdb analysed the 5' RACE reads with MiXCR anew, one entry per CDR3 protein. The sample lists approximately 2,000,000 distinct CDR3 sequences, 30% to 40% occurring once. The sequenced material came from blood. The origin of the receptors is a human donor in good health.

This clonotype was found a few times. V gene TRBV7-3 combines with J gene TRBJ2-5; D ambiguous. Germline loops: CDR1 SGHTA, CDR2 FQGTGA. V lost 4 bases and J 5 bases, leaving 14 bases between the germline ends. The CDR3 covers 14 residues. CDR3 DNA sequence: TGTGCCAGCAGCTACCGAGGCCGTGGGGAGACCCAGTACTTC. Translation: CASSYRGRGETQYF.

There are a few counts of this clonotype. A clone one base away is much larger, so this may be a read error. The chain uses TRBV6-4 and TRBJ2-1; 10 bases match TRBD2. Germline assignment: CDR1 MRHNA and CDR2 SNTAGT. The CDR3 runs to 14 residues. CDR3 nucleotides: TGTGCCGGCAGTGAGAGCGGGGGGGCCAATGAGCAGTTCTTC. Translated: CAGSESGGANEQFF.

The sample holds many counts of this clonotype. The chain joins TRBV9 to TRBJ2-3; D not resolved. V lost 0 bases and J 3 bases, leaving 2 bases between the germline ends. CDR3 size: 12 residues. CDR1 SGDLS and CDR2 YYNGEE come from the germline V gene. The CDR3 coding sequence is TGTGCCAGCAGCGTAGATACAGATACGCAGTATTTT. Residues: CASSVDTDTQYF.

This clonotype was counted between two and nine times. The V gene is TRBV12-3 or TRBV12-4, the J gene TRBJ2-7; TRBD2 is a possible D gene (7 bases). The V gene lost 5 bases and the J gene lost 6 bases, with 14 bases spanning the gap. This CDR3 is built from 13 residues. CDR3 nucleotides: TGTGCCAGCAGTACCCGGGGGGCAGCCGAGCAGTACTTC. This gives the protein CASSTRGAAEQYF.

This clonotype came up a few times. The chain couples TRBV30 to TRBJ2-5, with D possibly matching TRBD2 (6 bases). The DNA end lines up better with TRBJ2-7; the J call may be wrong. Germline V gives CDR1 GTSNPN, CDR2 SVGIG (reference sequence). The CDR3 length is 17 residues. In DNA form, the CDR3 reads TGTGCCTGGAGTGTGATACACCCGGAGGGGCGCGGCTACGAGCAGTACTTC. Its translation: CAWSVIHPEGRGYEQYF.

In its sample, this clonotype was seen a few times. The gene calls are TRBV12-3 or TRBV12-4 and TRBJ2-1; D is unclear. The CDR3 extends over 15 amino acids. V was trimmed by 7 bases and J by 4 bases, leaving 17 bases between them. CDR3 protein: CASTSGESQYNEQFF. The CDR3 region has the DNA TGTGCCAGCACCTCCGGAGAGAGCCAGTACAATGAGCAGTTCTTC.

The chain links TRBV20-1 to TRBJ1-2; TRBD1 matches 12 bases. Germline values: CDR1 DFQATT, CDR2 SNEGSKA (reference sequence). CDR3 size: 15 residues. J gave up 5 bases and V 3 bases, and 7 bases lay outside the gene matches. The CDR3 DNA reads TGCAGTGCTAGGCCGGGACAGGGGGCGCGGTATGGCTACACCTTC. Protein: CSARPGQGARYGYTF.

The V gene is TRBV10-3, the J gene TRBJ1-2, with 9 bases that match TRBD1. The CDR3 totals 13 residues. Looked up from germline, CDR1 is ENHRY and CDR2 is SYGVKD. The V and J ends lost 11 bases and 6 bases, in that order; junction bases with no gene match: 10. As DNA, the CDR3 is TGTGCCGTCGGACAGGGGATCGGTGATGGCTACACCTTC. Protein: CAVGQGIGDGYTF.

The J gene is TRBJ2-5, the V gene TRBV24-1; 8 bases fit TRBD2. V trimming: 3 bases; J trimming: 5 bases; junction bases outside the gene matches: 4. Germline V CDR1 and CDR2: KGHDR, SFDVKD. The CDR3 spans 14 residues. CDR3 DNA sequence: TGTGCCACCAGTGATCGGGGGGGCGAGGAGACCCAGTACTTC. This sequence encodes CATSDRGGEETQYF.

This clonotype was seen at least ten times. CDR3 nucleotides: TGCAGCGTTGAAGACAGTAACATTCAGTACTTC. Translation: CSVEDSNIQYF. The chain couples TRBV29-1 to TRBJ2-4; no firm D call. Germline V gene data show CDR1 as SQVTM and CDR2 as ANQGSEA. This CDR3 is built from 11 residues. Trimming left V 0 bases short and J 7 bases short, with 4 bases between.

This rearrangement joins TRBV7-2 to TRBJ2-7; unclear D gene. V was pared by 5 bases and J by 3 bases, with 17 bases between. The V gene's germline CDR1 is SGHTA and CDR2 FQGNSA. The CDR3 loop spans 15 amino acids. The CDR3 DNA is TGTGCCAGCAGCCGAACGTCAGGCCTCCGCTACGAGCAGTACTTC. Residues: CASSRTSGLRYEQYF.

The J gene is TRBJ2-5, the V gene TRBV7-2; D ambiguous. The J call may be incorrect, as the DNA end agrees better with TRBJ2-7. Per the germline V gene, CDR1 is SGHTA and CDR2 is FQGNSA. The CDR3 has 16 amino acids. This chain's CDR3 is CASSFEHLQFAYEQYF. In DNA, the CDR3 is TGTGCCAGCAGCTTTGAACACCTCCAGTTTGCCTACGAGCAGTACTTC.

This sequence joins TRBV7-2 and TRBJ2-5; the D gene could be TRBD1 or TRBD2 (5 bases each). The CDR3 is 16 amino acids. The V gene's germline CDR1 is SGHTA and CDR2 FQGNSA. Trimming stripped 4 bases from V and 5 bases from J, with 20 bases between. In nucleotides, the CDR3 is TGTGCCAGCAGCTATCCTCATGGGACCACCGGGGAGACCCAGTACTTC. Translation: CASSYPHGTTGETQYF.

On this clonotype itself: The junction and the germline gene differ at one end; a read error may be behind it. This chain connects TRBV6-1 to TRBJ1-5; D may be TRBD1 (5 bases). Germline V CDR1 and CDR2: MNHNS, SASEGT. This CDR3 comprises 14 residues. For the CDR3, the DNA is TGTGCCAGCAGCGAAGGGGCGAGAGATCAGCCCCAGCATTTT. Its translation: CASSEGARDQPQHF.

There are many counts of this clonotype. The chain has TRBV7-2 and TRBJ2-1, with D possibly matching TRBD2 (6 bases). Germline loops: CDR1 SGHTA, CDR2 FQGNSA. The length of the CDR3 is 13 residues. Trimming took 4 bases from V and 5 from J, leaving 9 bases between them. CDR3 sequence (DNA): TGTGCCAGCAGCTACGGCGGGAACAATGAGCAGTTCTTC. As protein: CASSYGGNNEQFF.

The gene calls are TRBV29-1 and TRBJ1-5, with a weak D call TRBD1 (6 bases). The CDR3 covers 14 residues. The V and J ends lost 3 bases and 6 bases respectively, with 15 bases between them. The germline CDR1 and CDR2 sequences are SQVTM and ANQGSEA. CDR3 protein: CSVDGGGRGQPQHF. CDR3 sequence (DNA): TGCAGCGTTGACGGAGGGGGTCGAGGTCAGCCCCAGCATTTT.

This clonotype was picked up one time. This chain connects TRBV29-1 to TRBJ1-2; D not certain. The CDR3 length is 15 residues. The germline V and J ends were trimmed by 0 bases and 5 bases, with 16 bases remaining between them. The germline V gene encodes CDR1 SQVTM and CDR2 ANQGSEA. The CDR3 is CSVEDPDKANYGYTF. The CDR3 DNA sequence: TGCAGCGTTGAAGATCCCGATAAAGCGAATTATGGCTACACCTTC.

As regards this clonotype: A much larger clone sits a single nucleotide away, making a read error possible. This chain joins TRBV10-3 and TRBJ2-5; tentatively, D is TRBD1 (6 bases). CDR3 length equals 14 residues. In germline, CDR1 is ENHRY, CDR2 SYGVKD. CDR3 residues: CAIGDTIYQETQDF. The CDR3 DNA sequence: TGTGCCATCGGGGACACCATTTACCAAGAGACCCAGGACTTC.

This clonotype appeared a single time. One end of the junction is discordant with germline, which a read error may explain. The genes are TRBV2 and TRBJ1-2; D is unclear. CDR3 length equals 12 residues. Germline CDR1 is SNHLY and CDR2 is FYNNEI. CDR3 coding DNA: TGTGCCGGCAGTGCGGACTCCTATGGCTACACCTTC. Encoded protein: CAGSADSYGYTF.

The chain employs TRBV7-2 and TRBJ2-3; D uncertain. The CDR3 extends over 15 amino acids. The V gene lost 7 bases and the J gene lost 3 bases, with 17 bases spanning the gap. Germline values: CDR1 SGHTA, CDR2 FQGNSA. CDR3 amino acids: CASTLPPVATDTQYF. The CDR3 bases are TGTGCCAGCACCCTCCCCCCAGTGGCGACAGATACGCAGTATTTT.

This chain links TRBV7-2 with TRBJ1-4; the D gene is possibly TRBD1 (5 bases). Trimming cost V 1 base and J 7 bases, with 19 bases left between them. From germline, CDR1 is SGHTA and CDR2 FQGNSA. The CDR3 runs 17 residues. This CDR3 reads CASSLGGSDAGREKLFF. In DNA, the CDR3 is TGTGCCAGCAGCTTAGGTGGATCGGATGCAGGGCGTGAAAAACTGTTTTTT. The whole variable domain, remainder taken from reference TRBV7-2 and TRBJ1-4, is GAGVSQSPSNKVTEKGKDVELRCDPISGHTALYWYRQSLGQGLEFLIYFQGNSAPDKSGLPSDRFSAERTGGSVSTLTIQRTQQEDSAVYLCASSLGGSDAGREKLFFGSGTQLSVL.

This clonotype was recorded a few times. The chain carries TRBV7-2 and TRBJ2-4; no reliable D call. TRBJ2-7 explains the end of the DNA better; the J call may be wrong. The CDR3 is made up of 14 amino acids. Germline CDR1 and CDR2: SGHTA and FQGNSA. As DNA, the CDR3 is TGTGCCAGCAGCTTAGCCCCGTATGGGTACGAGCAGTACTTC. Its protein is CASSLAPYGYEQYF.

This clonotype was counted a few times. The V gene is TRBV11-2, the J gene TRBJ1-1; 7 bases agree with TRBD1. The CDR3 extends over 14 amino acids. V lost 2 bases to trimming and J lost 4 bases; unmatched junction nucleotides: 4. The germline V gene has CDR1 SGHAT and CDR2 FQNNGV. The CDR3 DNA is TGTGCCAGCAGCTTACAGGGGGGCATCACTGAAGCTTTCTTT. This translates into CASSLQGGITEAFF.

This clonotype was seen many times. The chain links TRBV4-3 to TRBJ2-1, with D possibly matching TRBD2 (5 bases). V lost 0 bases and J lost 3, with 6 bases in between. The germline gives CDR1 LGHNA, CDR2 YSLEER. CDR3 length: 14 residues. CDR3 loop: CASSQDGNYNEQFF. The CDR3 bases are TGCGCCAGCAGCCAAGACGGGAACTACAATGAGCAGTTCTTC.

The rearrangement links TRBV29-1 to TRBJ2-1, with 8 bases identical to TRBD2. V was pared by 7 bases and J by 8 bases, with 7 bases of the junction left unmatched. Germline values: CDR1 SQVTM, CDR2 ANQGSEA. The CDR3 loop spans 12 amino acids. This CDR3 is CSARTSFDEQFF. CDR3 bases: TGCAGCGCTCGGACTAGCTTCGATGAGCAGTTCTTC.

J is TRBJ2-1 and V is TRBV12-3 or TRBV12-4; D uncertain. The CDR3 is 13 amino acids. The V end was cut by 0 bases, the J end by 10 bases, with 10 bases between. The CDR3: CASSLAAGHEQFF. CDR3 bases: TGTGCCAGCAGTTTAGCAGCAGGTCACGAGCAGTTCTTC.